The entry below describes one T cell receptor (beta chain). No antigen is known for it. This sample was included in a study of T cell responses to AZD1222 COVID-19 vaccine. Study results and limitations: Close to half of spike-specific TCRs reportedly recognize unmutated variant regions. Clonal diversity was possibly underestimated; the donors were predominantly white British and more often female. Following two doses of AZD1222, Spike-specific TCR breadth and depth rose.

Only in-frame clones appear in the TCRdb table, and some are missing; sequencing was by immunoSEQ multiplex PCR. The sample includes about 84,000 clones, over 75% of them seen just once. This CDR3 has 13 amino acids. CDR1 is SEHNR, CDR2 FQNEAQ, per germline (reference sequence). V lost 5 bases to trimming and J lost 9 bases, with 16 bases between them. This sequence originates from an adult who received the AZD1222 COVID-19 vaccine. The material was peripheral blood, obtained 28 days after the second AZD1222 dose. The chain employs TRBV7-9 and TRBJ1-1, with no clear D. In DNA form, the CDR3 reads TGTGCCAGCAGCCCTGCAGATATACGGCAAGCTTTCTTT. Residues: CASSPADIRQAFF. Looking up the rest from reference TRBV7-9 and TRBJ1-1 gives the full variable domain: DTGVSQNPRHKITKRGQNVTFRCDPISEHNRLYWYRQTLGQGPEFLTYFQNEAQLEKSRLLSDRFSAERPKGSFSTLEIQRTEQGDSAMYLCASSPADIRQAFFGQGTRLTVV.